The clone carrying this TCR beta chain qualifies as medium-sized. Its matching antigen is unknown. Via MiXCR, TCRdb re-called the 5' RACE reads, giving one row per CDR3 protein. The sample lists about 4,000 distinct CDR3 sequences, 5.5% to 7% seen once, with less than 20% in the top ten. CDR1 is SGHTA, CDR2 FQGNSA, per germline. The V end lost 1 base, the J end lost 4 bases, and 15 bases lay between the germline ends. The CDR3 spans 16 residues. Indicated time point: sample taken at primary tumor resection. Donors were some 72 untreated early-stage non-small cell lung cancer patients. Whole RNA obtained from tumor, nontumor lung or frozen PBMC underwent sequencing without sorting. This sample was included in a study of spatial heterogeneity in lung cancer. Study as a whole: Each unique TCR and UMI combination was seen more than ten times on average in raw reads. Study-level results: Beta chains had 13% to 15% coverage of tumor T cells, and alpha chains had 6% to 7.5%. Within tumors, counts of expanded alpha and beta TCRs tracked tumor mutation counts.

This TCR came from a male donor with early-stage non-small cell lung cancer. The material was lung tumor tissue, obtained at surgery. This chain connects TRBV7-2 to TRBJ2-3; possibly TRBD2 for D (5 bases). CDR3 nucleotides: TGTGCCAGCAGCTTAGAGGCTAGACGAGGGCCAGATACGCAGTATTTT. Amino acid sequence: CASSLEARRGPDTQYF. Together with reference TRBV7-2 and TRBJ2-3, the CDR3 gives the full variable domain: GAGVSQSPSNKVTEKGKDVELRCDPISGHTALYWYRQSLGQGLEFLIYFQGNSAPDKSGLPSDRFSAERTGGSVSTLTIQRTQQEDSAVYLCASSLEARRGPDTQYFGPGTRLTVL.